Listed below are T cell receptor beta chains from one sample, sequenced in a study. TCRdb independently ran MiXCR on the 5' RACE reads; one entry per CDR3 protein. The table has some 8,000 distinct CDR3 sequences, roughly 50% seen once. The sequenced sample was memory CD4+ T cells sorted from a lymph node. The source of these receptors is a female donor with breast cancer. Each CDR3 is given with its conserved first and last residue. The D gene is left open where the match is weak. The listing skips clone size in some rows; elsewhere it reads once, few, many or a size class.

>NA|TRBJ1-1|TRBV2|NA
CASSEFQGRTEAFF
TGTGCCAGCAGTGAATTCCAGGGAAGGACTGAAGCTTTCTTT
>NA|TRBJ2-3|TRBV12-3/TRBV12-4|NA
CASSLGLQAVSTDTQYF
TGTGCCAGCAGTCTAGGCCTCCAGGCTGTGAGCACAGATACGCAGTATTTT
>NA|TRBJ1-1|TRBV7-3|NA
CASSLMPGRGTGEAFF
TGTGCCAGCAGCCTGATGCCGGGACGGGGAACGGGTGAAGCTTTCTTT
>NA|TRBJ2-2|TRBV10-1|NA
CASSSQGASGELFF
TGCGCCAGCAGTAGCCAGGGAGCATCCGGGGAGCTGTTTTTT
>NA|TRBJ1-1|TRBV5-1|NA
CASSPKGGGASEAFF
TGCGCCAGCAGCCCCAAAGGTGGGGGTGCCAGTGAAGCTTTCTTT
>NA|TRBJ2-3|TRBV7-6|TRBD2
CASSLQAGATQYF
TGTGCCAGCAGCTTACAAGCGGGAGCCACGCAGTATTTT
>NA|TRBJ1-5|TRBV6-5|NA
CASSYSSVHSNQPQHF
TGTGCCAGCAGTTACTCGAGCGTTCATAGCAATCAGCCCCAGCATTTT
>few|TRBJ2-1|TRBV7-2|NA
CASSLRLERNEQFF
TGTGCCAGCAGCCTAAGACTAGAGCGGAATGAGCAGTTCTTC
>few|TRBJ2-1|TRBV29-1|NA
CSVEISPTNEQFF
TGCAGCGTTGAAATAAGCCCTACCAATGAGCAGTTCTTC
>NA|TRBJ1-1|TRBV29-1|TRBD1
CSAAQGVVNTEAFF
TGCAGCGCTGCACAGGGGGTCGTGAACACTGAAGCTTTCTTT
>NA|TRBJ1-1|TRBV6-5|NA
CASSPSGNTEAFF
TGTGCCAGCAGTCCCTCGGGGAACACTGAAGCTTTCTTT
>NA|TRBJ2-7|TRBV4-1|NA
CASSQDRHTDPYEQYF
TGCGCCAGCAGCCAAGATAGGCACACCGACCCCTACGAGCAGTACTTC
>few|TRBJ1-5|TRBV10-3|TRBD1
CAISVTGAPNQPQHF
TGTGCCATCAGTGTCACAGGGGCCCCTAATCAGCCCCAGCATTTT
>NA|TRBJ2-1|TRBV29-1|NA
CSAVPAAYSYNEQFF
TGTAGCGCTGTCCCGGCAGCCTACTCCTACAATGAGCAGTTCTTC
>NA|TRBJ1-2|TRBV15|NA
CATSRDRSSSYGYTF
TGTGCCACCAGCAGAGATCGAAGCAGCTCCTATGGCTACACCTTC
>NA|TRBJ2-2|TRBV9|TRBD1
CASSVTGVGTGELFF
TGTGCCAGCAGCGTAACAGGGGTAGGCACCGGGGAGCTGTTTTTT
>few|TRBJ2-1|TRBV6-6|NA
CASSYESGEQFF
TGTGCCAGCAGTTACGAGTCGGGTGAGCAGTTCTTC
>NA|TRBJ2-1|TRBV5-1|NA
CASSHPGLVDEQFF
TGCGCCAGCAGCCATCCGGGTCTTGTCGATGAGCAGTTCTTC
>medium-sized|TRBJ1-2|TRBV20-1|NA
CSASIMGGPNYGYTF
TGCAGTGCTAGTATTATGGGAGGACCTAACTATGGCTACACCTTC
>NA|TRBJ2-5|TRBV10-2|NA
CASRAPSTYQETQYF
TGCGCCAGCAGGGCCCCCTCGACGTACCAAGAGACCCAGTACTTC
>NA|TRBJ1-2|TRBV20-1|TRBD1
CSGRTGRQDYGYTF
TGCAGTGGTCGGACAGGGAGGCAGGACTATGGCTACACCTTC
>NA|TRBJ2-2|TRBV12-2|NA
CASRLGRPTSSYTGELFF
TGTGCAAGTCGCTTAGGGCGACCGACTAGCAGCTACACCGGGGAGCTGTTTTTT
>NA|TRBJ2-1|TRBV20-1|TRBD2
CSATPFSGSSYNEQFF
TGCAGTGCTACCCCCTTTAGCGGGAGCTCCTACAATGAGCAGTTCTTC
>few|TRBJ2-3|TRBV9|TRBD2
CASSGERGTDTQYF
TGTGCCAGCAGCGGGGAGCGGGGAACAGATACGCAGTATTTT
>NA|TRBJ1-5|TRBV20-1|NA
CSASGPGQPQHF
TGCAGTGCTAGCGGGCCGGGTCAGCCCCAGCATTTT
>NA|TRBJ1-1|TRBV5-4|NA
CASSLNRDTEAFF
TGTGCCAGCAGCTTAAACAGAGACACTGAAGCTTTCTTT
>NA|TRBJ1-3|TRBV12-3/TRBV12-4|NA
CASAERVLSSGNTIYF
TGTGCCAGCGCGGAAAGGGTTCTCTCCTCTGGAAACACCATATATTTT
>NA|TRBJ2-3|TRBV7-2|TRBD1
CASSLNRDSRTDTQYF
TGTGCCAGCAGCTTAAACCGGGACAGCCGCACAGATACGCAGTATTTT
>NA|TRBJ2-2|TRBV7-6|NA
CASSLRLRGPSNTGELFF
TGTGCCAGCAGCTTACGGTTGAGAGGGCCGTCGAACACCGGGGAGCTGTTTTTT